Listed below are T cell receptor beta chains from one sample, sequenced in a study of T-cell reconstitution after alpha-beta-depleted transplantation in children. TCRdb reprocessed the PCR reads via MiXCR and lists one record per CDR3 protein. The sample lists more than 100,000 distinct CDR3 sequences, 20% to 25% seen once, with roughly a tenth in the top ten. The sequences come from PBMCs, mostly from graft donor cells, collected 180 days after TCRalphabeta/CD19-depleted stem cell transplant. Source of these receptors: a male patient between 2 and 10 years old who had a stem cell transplant for chronic granulomatous disease, so the T cells may come from the graft donor. Each CDR3 is given with its conserved first and last residue. Each record gives: D gene, J gene, V gene, clone size, CDR3 protein, CDR3 DNA. A D gene is named only where the DNA matches it firmly. A clone size is listed for some rows: how often the clone was seen (once, few, many), or a class if it is expanded.

>NA|TRBJ2-1|TRBV7-2|few
CASSLVLNEQFF
TGTGCCAGCAGCTTAGTGCTCAATGAGCAGTTCTTC
>NA|TRBJ2-7|TRBV20-1|many
CSAPRRAYEQYF
TGCAGTGCCCCTAGGCGGGCCTACGAGCAGTACTTC
>NA|TRBJ2-1|TRBV15|many
CATSRERSSYNEQFF
TGTGCCACCAGCAGAGAACGGAGCTCCTACAATGAGCAGTTCTTC
>TRBD1|TRBJ2-5|TRBV9|once
CASSVVAGGRETQYF
TGTGCCAGCAGCGTAGTGGCAGGGGGAAGGGAGACCCAGTACTTC
>NA|TRBJ2-6|TRBV7-6|few
CASSSKSSVLTF
TGTGCCAGCAGCTCGAAGTCCTCGGTCCTGACTTTC
>NA|TRBJ2-7|TRBV5-1|many
CASSYGQLYEQYF
TGCGCCAGCAGCTACGGACAGCTCTACGAGCAGTACTTC
>NA|TRBJ2-2|TRBV12-3/TRBV12-4|few
CASSLGFGQGLGGELFF
TGTGCCAGCAGCCTCGGGTTCGGCCAGGGTCTTGGCGGGGAGCTGTTTTTT
>NA|TRBJ2-7|TRBV15|few
CATSRRTDYEQYF
TGTGCCACCAGCAGAAGGACAGACTACGAGCAGTACTTC
>TRBD2|TRBJ2-4|TRBV20-1|few
CSARDFRSVSSGRENIQYF
TGCAGTGCTAGAGATTTTCGAAGTGTGTCTAGCGGGAGGGAAAACATTCAGTACTTC
>NA|TRBJ1-1|TRBV5-5|NA
CASSFTTVRNTEAFF
TGTGCCAGCAGCTTTACGACAGTTCGAAACACTGAAGCTTTCTTT
>NA|TRBJ2-5|TRBV28|NA
CASSSADLTRETQYF
TGTGCCAGCAGTTCCGCTGACCTTACAAGGGAGACCCAGTACTTC
>NA|TRBJ2-7|TRBV12-3/TRBV12-4|NA
CASSLRQAYEQYF
TGTGCCAGCAGTTTACGGCAGGCCTACGAGCAGTACTTC
>NA|TRBJ2-1|TRBV12-3/TRBV12-4|many
CASTPLNEQFF
TGTGCCAGCACCCCCTTAAATGAGCAGTTCTTC
>TRBD1|TRBJ1-2|TRBV7-2|NA
CASSAATGAMGGYTF
TGTGCCAGCAGCGCAGCGACAGGGGCGATGGGTGGCTACACCTTC
>TRBD1|TRBJ1-2|TRBV6-5|many
CASSYLPPTGGYGYTF
TGTGCCAGCAGTTACCTACCTCCGACAGGGGGCTATGGCTACACCTTC
>NA|TRBJ2-1|TRBV18|many
CASSPVGSSYNEQFF
TGTGCCAGCTCACCAGTCGGAAGCTCCTACAATGAGCAGTTCTTC
>NA|TRBJ1-5|TRBV20-1|many
CSARGTAGVDQPQHF
TGCAGTGCGAGAGGGACCGCGGGGGTAGATCAGCCCCAGCATTTT
>TRBD2|TRBJ2-1|TRBV12-3/TRBV12-4|NA
CASSSERGGVSYNEQFF
TGTGCCAGCAGTTCTGAGCGGGGGGGCGTTTCCTACAATGAGCAGTTCTTC
>NA|TRBJ2-7|TRBV29-1|many
CSVEDWDQSSYEQYF
TGCAGCGTTGAAGACTGGGACCAAAGCTCCTACGAGCAGTACTTC
>NA|TRBJ2-2|TRBV7-9|few
CASSVVETGELFF
TGTGCCAGCAGCGTGGTCGAAACAGGGGAGCTGTTTTTT
>NA|TRBJ2-1|TRBV12-2|few
CASLLAGEYEQFF
TGTGCAAGTCTTCTAGCGGGAGAATATGAGCAGTTCTTC
>NA|TRBJ1-4|TRBV28|NA
CASSPAVATNEKLFF
TGTGCCAGCAGCCCCGCAGTTGCAACTAATGAAAAACTGTTTTTT
>NA|TRBJ2-3|TRBV20-1|many
CSAPRGDTQYF
TGCAGTGCCCCGAGGGGAGATACGCAGTATTTT
>NA|TRBJ2-7|TRBV25-1|NA
CASSGVSFYEQYF
TGTGCCAGCAGTGGTGTTTCCTTCTACGAGCAGTACTTC
>TRBD1|TRBJ1-5|TRBV6-1|NA
CASSRAGGADQPQHF
TGTGCCAGCAGCCGAGCAGGGGGCGCGGATCAGCCCCAGCATTTT
>NA|TRBJ1-2|TRBV20-1|many
CSARDQTGPYGYTF
TGCAGTGCTAGAGATCAAACAGGCCCTTATGGCTACACCTTC
>NA|TRBJ1-5|TRBV7-2|many
CASSLGGGAPQHF
TGTGCCAGCAGCTTAGGGGGGGGAGCGCCCCAGCATTTT
>TRBD2|TRBJ2-3|TRBV6-8|few
CASSYVGGTTDTQYF
TGTGCCAGCAGTTACGTCGGGGGGACCACAGATACGCAGTATTTT
>TRBD1|TRBJ2-2|TRBV15|NA
CATSSNRGRTGELFF
TGTGCCACCAGCAGTAACAGGGGGCGCACCGGGGAGCTGTTTTTT
>NA|TRBJ2-5|TRBV5-1|few
CASSLGPQETQYF
TGCGCCAGCAGCTTGGGGCCCCAAGAGACCCAGTACTTC
>NA|TRBJ2-2|TRBV12-3/TRBV12-4|NA
CASSLSWDTGELFF
TGTGCCAGCAGTTTAAGTTGGGACACCGGGGAGCTGTTTTTT
>TRBD1|TRBJ2-1|TRBV5-1|many
CASSLRDRVVNEQFF
TGCGCCAGCAGTTTGAGGGACAGGGTGGTCAATGAGCAGTTCTTC
>TRBD1|TRBJ1-1|TRBV4-3|many
CASSQRTDRVKVRDTEAFF
TGCGCCAGCAGCCAAAGGACGGACAGGGTAAAAGTGCGGGACACTGAAGCTTTCTTT
>NA|TRBJ1-5|TRBV5-5|many
CASSRNSGFQPQHF
TGTGCCAGCAGCCGTAACTCCGGGTTTCAGCCCCAGCATTTT
>NA|TRBJ2-5|TRBV5-1|few
CASSLGSTQETQYF
TGCGCCAGCAGCTTAGGCAGCACCCAAGAGACCCAGTACTTC